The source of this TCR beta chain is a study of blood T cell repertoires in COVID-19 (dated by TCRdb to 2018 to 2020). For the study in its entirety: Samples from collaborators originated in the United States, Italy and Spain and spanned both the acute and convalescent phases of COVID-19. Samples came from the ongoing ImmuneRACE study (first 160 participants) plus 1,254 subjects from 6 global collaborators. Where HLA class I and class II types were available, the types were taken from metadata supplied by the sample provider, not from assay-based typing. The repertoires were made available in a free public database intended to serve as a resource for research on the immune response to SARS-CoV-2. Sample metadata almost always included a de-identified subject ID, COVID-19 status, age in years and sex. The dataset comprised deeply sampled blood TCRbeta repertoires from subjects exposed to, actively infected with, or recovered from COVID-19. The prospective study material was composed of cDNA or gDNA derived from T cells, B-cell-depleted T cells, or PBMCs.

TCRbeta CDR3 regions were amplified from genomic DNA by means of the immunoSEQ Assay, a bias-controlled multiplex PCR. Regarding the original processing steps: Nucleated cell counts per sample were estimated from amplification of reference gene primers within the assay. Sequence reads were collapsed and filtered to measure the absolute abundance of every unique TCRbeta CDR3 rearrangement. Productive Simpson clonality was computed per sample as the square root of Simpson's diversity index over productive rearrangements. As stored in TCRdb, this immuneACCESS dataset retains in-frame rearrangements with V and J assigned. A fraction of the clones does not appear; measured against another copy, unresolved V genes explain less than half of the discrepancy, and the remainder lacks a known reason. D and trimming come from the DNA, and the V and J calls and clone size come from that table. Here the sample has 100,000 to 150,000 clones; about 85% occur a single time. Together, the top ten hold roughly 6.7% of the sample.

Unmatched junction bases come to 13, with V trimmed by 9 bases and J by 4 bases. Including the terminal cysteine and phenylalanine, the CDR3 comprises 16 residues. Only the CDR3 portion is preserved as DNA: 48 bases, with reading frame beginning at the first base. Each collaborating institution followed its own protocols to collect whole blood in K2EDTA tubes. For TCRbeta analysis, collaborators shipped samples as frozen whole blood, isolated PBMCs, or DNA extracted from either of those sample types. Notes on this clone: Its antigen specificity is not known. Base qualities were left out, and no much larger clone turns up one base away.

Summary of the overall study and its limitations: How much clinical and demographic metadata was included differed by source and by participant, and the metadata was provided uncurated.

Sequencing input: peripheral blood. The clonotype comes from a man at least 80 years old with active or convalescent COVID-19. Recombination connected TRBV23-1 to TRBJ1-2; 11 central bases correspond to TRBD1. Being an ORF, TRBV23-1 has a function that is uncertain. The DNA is TGCGCCAGACTCCGGGACAGGGGGTTTTTGGCCTATGGCTACACCTTC. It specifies CARLRDRGFLAYGYTF.